A single sample is the source of the 22 T cell receptor beta chains below, sequenced in a study of cytomegalovirus exposure and HLA in healthy donors. The PCR ran on 60 Vbeta and 13 Jbeta primers. TCRdb keeps only in-frame clones here, not all; method: immunoSEQ multiplex PCR. The table shows 210,000 or so clones, with around 80% occurring only once. The sequencing sample was made of PBMCs. The receptors derive from a woman aged 60 to 75 in good health and CMV-seropositive.

The rearrangement joins TRBV27 to TRBJ2-1; D possibly corresponds to TRBD1 (6 bases). Germline V gene data show CDR1 as MNHEY and CDR2 as SMNVEV (reference sequence). This CDR3 comprises 17 residues. V lost 6 bases and J lost 4, with 22 bases in between. Here the CDR3 reads CASSGTDSAVRYNEQFF. CDR3 sequence (DNA): TGTGCCAGCAGCGGTACGGACAGCGCCGTTAGGTACAATGAGCAGTTCTTC.

The chain couples TRBV18 to TRBJ1-1, with D perhaps TRBD1 (6 bases). The CDR3 totals 15 residues. Germline CDR1 and CDR2: KGHSH and LQKENI. V was clipped by 4 bases and J by 3 bases, with 15 bases between them. DNA for the CDR3: TGTGCCAGCTCACGTTGGACAGCAGGGGACACTGAAGCTTTCTTT. Its protein product is CASSRWTAGDTEAFF.

This clone was found a few times. The V and J genes are TRBV19 and TRBJ1-1; possible D gene TRBD1, 5 bases. The length of the CDR3 is 14 residues. V lost 4 bases, J lost 3 bases, and 12 bases lay in between. Germline lookup yields CDR1 LNHDA and CDR2 SQIVND (reference sequence). CDR3 amino acids: CASSNRRGYTEAFF. The DNA for the CDR3 is TGTGCCAGTAGTAATCGGAGGGGATACACTGAAGCTTTCTTT.

This chain links TRBV19 with TRBJ1-2; perhaps TRBD1 as D (6 bases). The germline V gene has CDR1 LNHDA and CDR2 SQIVND (reference sequence). The CDR3 totals 14 residues. Trimming shortened V by 4 bases and J by 5 bases, and 14 bases separated the two germline ends. The CDR3 region has the DNA TGTGCCAGTAGTACCCGGGACACACTATATGGCTACACCTTC. Amino acid sequence: CASSTRDTLYGYTF.

The J gene is TRBJ2-5, the V gene TRBV5-1, with 7 bases identical to TRBD2. CDR3 length: 13 amino acids. Germline V CDR1 and CDR2: SGHRS, YFSETQ. J was trimmed by 4 bases and V by 4 bases; bases with no gene match: 4. CDR3 sequence: CASSRGVRETQYF. The CDR3 nucleotides read TGCGCCAGCAGCCGGGGGGTACGAGAGACCCAGTACTTC. Full variable domain (rest looked up from reference TRBV5-1 and TRBJ2-5): KAGVTQTPRYLIKTRGQQVTLSCSPISGHRSVSWYQQTPGQGLQFLFEYFSETQRNKGNFPGRFSGRQFSNSRSEMNVSTLELGDSALYLCASSRGVRETQYFGPGTRLLVL.

The chain links TRBV27 to TRBJ1-6; D might be TRBD1 (6 bases). This CDR3 has 11 amino acids. Per the germline V gene, CDR1 is MNHEY and CDR2 is SMNVEV (reference sequence). Deletions cut 9 bases from V and 10 bases from J, with 10 bases between. The CDR3 DNA follows: TGTGCCAGTGCCAGGGGCTCACCCCTCCACTTT. Encoded protein: CASARGSPLHF.

This chain joins TRBV25-1 and TRBJ1-1; possibly TRBD1 for D (6 bases). Germline CDR1 and CDR2: MGHDK and SYGVNS. The CDR3 is made up of 12 amino acids. With 6 bases removed from V and 1 base from J, the gap between germline ends came to 6 bases. CDR3 in DNA: TGTGCCAGCAGAGGGGGGAACACTGAAGCTTTCTTT. Translating it yields CASRGGNTEAFF.

V is TRBV10-3 and J is TRBJ2-7, with 8 positions matching TRBD2. In germline, CDR1 is ENHRY, CDR2 SYGVKD. Germline trimming cut 4 bases from V and 7 bases from J; bases unmatched to any gene: 6. The CDR3 loop spans 13 amino acids. CDR3 sequence: CAISAREASEQYF. The CDR3 nucleotides are TGTGCCATCAGTGCGCGGGAGGCGAGTGAGCAGTACTTC.

This chain connects TRBV2 to TRBJ2-3; 9 positions match TRBD2. V trimming: 5 bases; J trimming: 6 bases; junction bases outside the gene matches: 9. The CDR3 length is 15 residues. From germline, CDR1 is SNHLY and CDR2 FYNNEI. The CDR3 nucleotides are TGTGCCAGCAGTAAGGCGGGAGGGCCCTCGGATACGCAGTATTTT. It codes for CASSKAGGPSDTQYF.

Turning to this clone: In the same sample, other DNA sequences code for this CDR3. V usage is TRBV28 and J usage is TRBJ2-7, with D perhaps TRBD1 (6 bases). This CDR3 is built from 14 residues. V was trimmed by 3 bases and J by 2 bases, leaving 11 bases between them. CDR1 and CDR2 (germline): MDHEN, SYDVKM. CDR3 in amino acids: CASSLTRGTYEQYF. The CDR3 DNA reads TGTGCCAGCAGTTTGACAAGGGGGACCTACGAGCAGTACTTC.

The sample holds one count of this clone. The CDR3 is CASSFISGGGSGTQYF. As DNA, the CDR3 is TGTGCCAGCAGCTTCATATCTGGCGGGGGGAGTGGGACCCAGTACTTC. J is TRBJ2-5 and V is TRBV7-9, with 8 bases matching TRBD2. The germline V gene encodes CDR1 SEHNR and CDR2 FQNEAQ (reference sequence). V lost 3 bases to trimming and J lost 7 bases; unmatched junction nucleotides: 13. CDR3 length: 16 amino acids.

V and J are TRBV11-1 and TRBJ2-7, with 9 nucleotides matching TRBD2. In germline, CDR1 is SGHAT, CDR2 FQDESV (reference sequence). J gave up 6 bases and V 5 bases, and 8 bases lay outside the gene matches. This CDR3 is built from 14 residues. In nucleotides, the CDR3 is TGTGCCAGCAGCCGAGGGACTAGCATTTCCGAGCAGTACTTC. Translating it yields CASSRGTSISEQYF. Variable domain in full (rest from reference TRBV11-1 and TRBJ2-7): EAEVAQSPRYKITEKSQAVAFWCDPISGHATLYWYRQILGQGPELLVQFQDESVVDDSQLPKDRFSAERLKGVDSTLKIQPAELGDSAMYLCASSRGTSISEQYFGPGTRLTVT.

The chain uses TRBV7-2 and TRBJ2-3; 8 positions match TRBD2. The CDR3 is 19 residues long. Germline V gene lookup returns CDR1 SGHTA and CDR2 FQGNSA. The V segment lost 5 bases and the J segment 0 bases; nucleotides outside the gene matches: 16. The CDR3, as DNA: TGTGCCAGCAGCAAGGGGTACCGTAGCGGGGTTCCTAGCACAGATACGCAGTATTTT. Its protein is CASSKGYRSGVPSTDTQYF.

The V call is TRBV27, the J call TRBJ1-5, with 8 bases matching TRBD1. With V trimmed by 1 base and J by 5 bases, 10 bases remained unmatched. The CDR3 has 17 amino acids. Germline values: CDR1 MNHEY, CDR2 SMNVEV (reference sequence). The CDR3 region has the DNA TGTGCCAGCAGTTTATTTGGCGGACAGGGTTTCGATCAGCCCCAGCATTTT. It yields the protein CASSLFGGQGFDQPQHF.

This chain links TRBV7-8 with TRBJ2-7; weak D call: TRBD1 (5 bases). Germline V gene sequence: CDR1 SGHVS, CDR2 FQNEAQ. The length of the CDR3 is 14 residues. Trimming shortened V by 1 base and J by 3 bases, and 10 bases separated the two germline ends. The CDR3 region is CASSLGQSYYEQYF. The CDR3 DNA sequence: TGTGCCAGCAGCTTAGGACAGTCATACTACGAGCAGTACTTC.

The chain joins TRBV6-5 to TRBJ1-2; TRBD1 matches at 7 bases. Germline lookup yields CDR1 MNHEY and CDR2 SVGAGI. The CDR3 spans 13 residues. Germline trimming cut 4 bases from V and 3 bases from J; bases unmatched to any gene: 2. The DNA of the CDR3 is TGTGCCAGCAGTTTCGGGACAGACTATGGCTACACCTTC. Protein product: CASSFGTDYGYTF.

The chain links TRBV7-2 to TRBJ2-1, with unresolved D. CDR1 is SGHTA, CDR2 FQGNSA, per germline. V was clipped by 5 bases and J by 6 bases, with 8 bases between them. This CDR3 region has 12 residues. DNA for the CDR3: TGTGCCAGCAGCCCGCAGGCCAATGAGCAGTTCTTC. Its protein product is CASSPQANEQFF. Complete variable domain (other parts from reference TRBV7-2 and TRBJ2-1): GAGVSQSPSNKVTEKGKDVELRCDPISGHTALYWYRQSLGQGLEFLIYFQGNSAPDKSGLPSDRFSAERTGGSVSTLTIQRTQQEDSAVYLCASSPQANEQFFGPGTRLTVL.

The chain combines TRBV5-8 with TRBJ2-6; the D gene is possibly TRBD2 (5 bases). The CDR3 contains 16 residues. V was trimmed by 2 bases and J by 0 bases, leaving 9 bases between them. CDR1 and CDR2 from the germline V gene are SGHTS and YDEGEE. DNA for the CDR3: TGTGCCAGCAGCTTCGACGGGAACTCTGGGGCCAACGTCCTGACTTTC. It is translated as CASSFDGNSGANVLTF. The variable domain in full, with the rest retrieved from reference TRBV5-8 and TRBJ2-6, is EAGVTQSPTHLIKTRGQQATLRCSPISGHTSVYWYQQALGLGLQFLLWYDEGEERNRGNFPPRFSGRQFPNYSSELNVNALELEDSALYLCASSFDGNSGANVLTFGAGSRLTVL.

The chain combines TRBV28 with TRBJ1-1, with D possibly being TRBD1 (6 bases). The V and J ends lost 4 bases and 8 bases respectively, with 17 bases between them. This CDR3 is built from 14 residues. CDR1 and CDR2 from the germline V gene are MDHEN and SYDVKM. In DNA form, the CDR3 reads TGTGCCAGCAGTTCTACAGAACCCGGGACAGAAGCTTTCTTT. Its protein is CASSSTEPGTEAFF.

As concerns this clone: It is unclear where the CDR3 begins or ends on the DNA, so no DNA is shown, and the CDR3 is as TCRdb lists it. The chain employs TRBV4-1 and TRBJ2-5; the tabulated D call, TRBD2, remains unverified against the DNA. The CDR3 comprises 16 residues, both ends counted. CDR1 and CDR2 (germline): MGHRA, YSYEKL. The CDR3 sequence is CASSTSTSGGRETQYF.

This chain uses TRBV28 with TRBJ2-2; D ambiguous. This CDR3 region has 12 residues. Per the germline V gene, CDR1 is MDHEN and CDR2 is SYDVKM. V lost 6 bases and J lost 4, with 6 bases in between. CDR3 in amino acids: CASSELTGELFF. CDR3 coding DNA: TGTGCCAGCAGCGAACTCACCGGGGAGCTGTTTTTT.

The rearrangement uses TRBV7-9 and TRBJ1-1, with D possibly matching TRBD1 (5 bases). The CDR3 has 12 amino acids. Trimming took off 5 bases at V and 7 bases at J, with 11 bases between the two ends. CDR1 and CDR2 (germline): SEHNR, FQNEAQ (reference sequence). This CDR3 is CASSPTGHEAFF. The CDR3 coding sequence is TGTGCCAGCAGCCCAACAGGACATGAAGCTTTCTTT.